This T cell receptor (beta chain) was sequenced in a study of T cells in tuberculosis. Study background: This South African cohort compared adolescents with or without latent tuberculosis against adults with active tuberculosis. Blood was taken before or within 7 days of anti-tuberculosis therapy. General study results and limits: Smaller distances to GMM-specific TCRs suggested their expansion in active tuberculosis.

Assay used: immunoSEQ multiplex PCR; TCRdb lists only in-frame clones, some missing. This table has about 38,000 clones, around 94% appearing once. Specified time point: new active TB diagnosis, blood taken before or within 7 days of starting treatment. Each donor contributed around 100,000 T cells on average, unsorted. Concerning this clone itself: Antigen unknown.

This CDR3 spans 20 amino acids. The germline gives CDR1 MNHEY, CDR2 SMNVEV (reference sequence). V trimming: 3 bases; J trimming: 0 bases; junction bases outside the gene matches: 13. This chain joins TRBV27 and TRBJ1-6; 8 bases agree with TRBD1. The input for sequencing was PBMCs, taken at tuberculosis diagnosis. The receptor was isolated from an adult with tuberculosis. CDR3 sequence: CASSFQFYRDRSSYNSPLHF. CDR3 bases: TGTGCCAGCAGTTTCCAGTTTTATAGGGACAGGAGCTCCTATAATTCACCCCTCCACTTT.